Shown below are 15 T cell receptor beta chains from a single sample sequenced in a study of CD8 T cells in ankylosing spondylitis. TCRdb used MiXCR to reprocess the 5' RACE reads, holding one entry per CDR3 protein. This table has around 340,000 distinct CDR3 sequences, 20% to 25% appearing once. Sequences were obtained from blood, either unsorted or a sorted T cell fraction (not recorded which). The receptor set was obtained from a male donor with ankylosing spondylitis or in good health (not recorded which).

In nucleotides, the CDR3 is TGTGCCAGCAGCGCAGACTTACCACCCTACGAGCAGTACTTC. Its protein product is CASSADLPPYEQYF. The V and J genes are TRBV9 and TRBJ2-7, with D unresolved. The CDR3 loop spans 14 amino acids. Germline V gives CDR1 SGDLS, CDR2 YYNGEE. V was shortened by 3 bases and J by 2 bases, with 12 bases between the two germline ends.

This clonotype showed up just a few times. The chain employs TRBV6-1 and TRBJ1-3; tentative D call: TRBD1 (5 bases). V lost 10 bases and J lost 0, with 10 bases in between. There are 13 residues in the CDR3. Looked up from germline, CDR1 is MNHNS and CDR2 is SASEGT. The CDR3 spells CANTDSSGNTIYF. The CDR3 DNA reads as TGTGCCAACACCGACAGCTCTGGAAACACCATATATTTT.

V and J are TRBV7-8 and TRBJ2-7, with 7 bases fitting TRBD2. This CDR3 region has 16 residues. After removal of 2 bases from V and 2 bases from J, the junction contained 9 bases not matched to a gene. Germline V gene lookup returns CDR1 SGHVS and CDR2 FQNEAQ. CDR3 loop: CASSLSGGVLTYEQYF. In DNA, the CDR3 is TGTGCCAGCAGCTTAAGTGGGGGGGTGCTTACCTACGAGCAGTACTTC.

V usage is TRBV4-1 and J usage is TRBJ2-2; maybe TRBD1 (5 bases). Trimming removed 3 bases at V and 1 base at J, with 6 bases between. Germline V CDR1 and CDR2: MGHRA, YSYEKL. The CDR3 is 14 amino acids. CDR3 residues: CASSQQGNTGELFF. The CDR3 DNA is TGCGCCAGCAGCCAGCAGGGGAACACCGGGGAGCTGTTTTTT.

V is TRBV12-3 or TRBV12-4 and J is TRBJ2-1; D is possibly TRBD2 (5 bases). This CDR3 spans 16 amino acids. The V and J ends lost 3 bases and 5 bases respectively, with 17 bases between them. The CDR3 loop is CASSLAGSQTNNEQFF. CDR3 DNA sequence: TGTGCCAGCAGTTTGGCCGGGTCCCAGACTAACAATGAGCAGTTCTTC.

The J gene is TRBJ2-5, the V gene TRBV6-5, with D unresolved. This CDR3 region has 17 residues. Germline V gene lookup returns CDR1 MNHEY and CDR2 SVGAGI. The V gene lost 0 bases and the J gene lost 4 bases, with 18 bases spanning the gap. The CDR3 loop is CASSYSKAGMNIETQYF. CDR3 nucleotides: TGTGCCAGCAGTTACTCGAAGGCAGGAATGAACATAGAGACCCAGTACTTC.

J is TRBJ2-4 and V is TRBV7-9; no clear D gene. The V gene lost 0 bases and the J gene lost 9 bases, with 12 bases spanning the gap. The CDR3 runs to 14 residues. Germline V gene data show CDR1 as SEHNR and CDR2 as FQNEAQ (reference sequence). This CDR3 reads CASSLARPLSIQYF. Written as DNA, the CDR3 is TGTGCCAGCAGCTTAGCCCGACCCTTGAGCATTCAGTACTTC.

V is TRBV7-3 and J is TRBJ2-3, with TRBD2 as a possible D gene (7 bases). Between the trimmed V and J ends, which lost 4 bases and 1 base, there was a span of 15 bases. This CDR3 region has 16 residues. Looked up from germline, CDR1 is SGHTA and CDR2 is FQGTGA. The CDR3: CASSSSGGAGTDTQYF. The CDR3 coding sequence is TGTGCCAGCAGCTCCTCGGGGGGCGCCGGCACAGATACGCAGTATTTT.

The chain joins TRBV10-1 to TRBJ2-2; D call uncertain. V was trimmed by 3 bases and J by 8 bases, leaving 10 bases between them. CDR3 size: 13 residues. CDR1 is WNHNN and CDR2 is SYGVQD in the germline V gene (reference sequence). The CDR3 coding sequence is TGCGCCAGCAGTGAATCGCTGTCAGGGGAGCTGTTTTTT. Amino acids: CASSESLSGELFF.

This clonotype was counted a few times. The chain combines TRBV7-9 with TRBJ2-1, with D tentatively TRBD2 (5 bases). The germline V gene has CDR1 SEHNR and CDR2 FQNEAQ (reference sequence). Trimming left V 5 bases short and J 10 bases short, with 18 bases between. The CDR3 extends over 14 amino acids. This chain's CDR3 is CASSLGGPVNEQFF. DNA for the CDR3: TGTGCCAGCAGCCTTGGAGGCCCGGTTAACGAGCAGTTCTTC. Supplemented by reference TRBV7-9 and TRBJ2-1, the full variable domain reads DTGVSQNPRHKITKRGQNVTFRCDPISEHNRLYWYRQTLGQGPEFLTYFQNEAQLEKSRLLSDRFSAERPKGSFSTLEIQRTEQGDSAMYLCASSLGGPVNEQFFGPGTRLTVL.

The rearrangement links TRBV7-6 to TRBJ2-3; TRBD2 matches 11 bases. The junction had 15 bases not matched to a gene; V was cut back by 5 bases and J by 5 bases. CDR3 length equals 18 residues. Germline V gene sequence: CDR1 SGHVS, CDR2 FNYEAQ. CDR3 DNA: TGTGCCAGCAGCCACAACCCGATAGCGGGGGGGTTGCAAGATACGCAGTATTTT. Protein: CASSHNPIAGGLQDTQYF.

This chain connects TRBV7-9 to TRBJ2-5, with 11 bases identical to TRBD1. The CDR3 runs to 14 residues. V trimming: 4 bases; J trimming: 5 bases; junction bases outside the gene matches: 3. Germline V gene sequence: CDR1 SEHNR, CDR2 FQNEAQ (reference sequence). The CDR3 region is CASSSGQGDETQYF. CDR3 bases: TGTGCCAGCAGCTCGGGACAGGGGGACGAGACCCAGTACTTC.

This clonotype has a count of ten or more. The V call is TRBV27, the J call TRBJ2-2, with D possibly TRBD1 on 5 matching bases. Germline CDR1 MNHEY, CDR2 SMNVEV (reference sequence). Trimming left V 6 bases short and J 6 bases short, with 11 bases between. The length of the CDR3 is 13 residues. CDR3 protein: CASSLVGAGELFF. CDR3 nucleotide sequence: TGTGCCAGCAGCTTAGTAGGGGCCGGGGAGCTGTTTTTT.

The chain has TRBV29-1 and TRBJ1-2, with D perhaps matching TRBD1 (6 bases). Germline lookup yields CDR1 SQVTM and CDR2 ANQGSEA. V lost 5 bases and J 4 bases, leaving 8 bases between the germline ends. The CDR3 sequence is 11 residues long. The CDR3 sequence is CSVWTVYGYTF. CDR3 DNA: TGCAGCGTTTGGACAGTCTATGGCTACACCTTC.

The CDR3 protein is CASSASENEQFF. CDR3 coding DNA: TGTGCCAGCAGCGCCTCGGAGAATGAGCAGTTCTTC. This chain links TRBV3-1 with TRBJ2-1; D remains unclear. CDR1 and CDR2 from the germline V gene are LGHDT and YNNKEL (reference sequence). CDR3 length equals 12 residues. Trimming removed 5 bases from V and 7 bases from J, with 9 bases in between.